This TCR beta chain was profiled in a study of vaccination effects on CD4 cells after COVID-19. Study overall: Researchers obtained post-vaccine samples at a median of 72 days past the second dose. Points from the study as a whole: From healthy vaccinees, only 1 of 255 vaccine-induced clones also reacted to common cold coronaviruses.

Repertoires were generated with immunoSEQ multiplex PCR, while TCRdb's copy carries only in-frame clones and drops some. The repertoire holds 72,000 or so clones, with about 74% as singletons. Notes on this clone: What it binds is unknown.

Germline loops: CDR1 LNHDA, CDR2 SQIVND (reference sequence). The CDR3 is made up of 16 amino acids. V gave up 9 bases and J gave up 4 bases, with 24 bases separating them. Following an approximately 9-day culture, CD4+ T cells were purified. Subjects were given two BNT162b2 or mRNA-1273 vaccine doses. None of the vaccinated had previously contracted SARS-CoV-2, and their nucleocapsid antibodies tested negative. On day 3 and again on day 7, half the medium was replaced with IL-2 medium. This clonotype was obtained from a human donor who received a COVID-19 vaccine. The chain couples TRBV19 to TRBJ1-2; perhaps TRBD1 as D (6 bases). The sequencing used CD4+ T cells from PBMCs cultured without peptide, collected after COVID-19 vaccination. This chain's CDR3 is CASGSPPGGPGYGYTF. The DNA for the CDR3 is TGTGCCAGCGGAAGCCCGCCGGGGGGGCCAGGCTATGGCTACACCTTC.